This section outlines one TCR beta chain sequence together with its context. This record belongs to a study of blood T cell repertoires in COVID-19. Study overall: Samples taken during acute and convalescent COVID-19 were collected in the United States, Italy and Spain. PBMCs, B-cell-depleted T cells, or T cells provided the cDNA or gDNA that made up the material.

There are 15 residues in the CDR3. V was pared by 1 base and J by 4 bases, with 13 bases between. CDR1 is LGHNA and CDR2 is YSLEER in the germline V gene. Under the authors' procedure: Estimation of nucleated cell counts relied on the amplification of reference gene primers. TCRdb keeps only in-frame clones here, not all; method: immunoSEQ multiplex PCR. D and trimming come from the DNA, and the V and J calls and clone size come from that table. The sample holds some 30,000 clones, about 86% seen once. The chain is built from TRBV4-3 and TRBJ1-2; D might be TRBD1 (5 bases). This sequence originates from a woman aged 70-85 years with active COVID-19. Sequenced input: peripheral blood. CDR3 sequence reads: CASSQGAGTIYGYTF. The DNA of the CDR3 is TGCGCCAGCAGCCAAGGGGCAGGGACTATCTATGGCTACACCTTC.